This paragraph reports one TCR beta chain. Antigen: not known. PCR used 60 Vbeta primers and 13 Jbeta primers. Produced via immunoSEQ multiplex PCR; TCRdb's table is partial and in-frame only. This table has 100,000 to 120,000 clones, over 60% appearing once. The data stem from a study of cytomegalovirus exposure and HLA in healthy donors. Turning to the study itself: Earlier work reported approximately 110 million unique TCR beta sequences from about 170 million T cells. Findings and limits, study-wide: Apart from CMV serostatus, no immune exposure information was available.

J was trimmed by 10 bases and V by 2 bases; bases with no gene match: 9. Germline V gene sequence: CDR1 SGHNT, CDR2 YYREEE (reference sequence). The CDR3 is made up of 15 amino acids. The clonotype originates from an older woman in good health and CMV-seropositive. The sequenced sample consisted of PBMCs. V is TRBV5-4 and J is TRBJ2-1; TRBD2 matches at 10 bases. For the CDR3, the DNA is TGTGCCAGCAGCTTTGGCCAGCGGGAGGGGCAGGAGCAGTTCTTC. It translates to CASSFGQREGQEQFF.